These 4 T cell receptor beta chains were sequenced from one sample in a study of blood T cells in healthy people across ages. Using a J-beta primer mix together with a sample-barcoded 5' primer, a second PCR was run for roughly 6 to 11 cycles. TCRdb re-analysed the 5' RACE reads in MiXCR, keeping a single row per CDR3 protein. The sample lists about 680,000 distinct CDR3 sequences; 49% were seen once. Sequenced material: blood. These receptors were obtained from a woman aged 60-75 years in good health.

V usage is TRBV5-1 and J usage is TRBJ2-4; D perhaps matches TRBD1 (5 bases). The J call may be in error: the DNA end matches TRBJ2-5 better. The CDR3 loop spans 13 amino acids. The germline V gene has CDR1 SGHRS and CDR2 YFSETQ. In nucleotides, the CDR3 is TGCGCCAGCAGCTTGCTGACAGAAGAGACCCAGTACTTC. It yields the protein CASSLLTEETQYF.

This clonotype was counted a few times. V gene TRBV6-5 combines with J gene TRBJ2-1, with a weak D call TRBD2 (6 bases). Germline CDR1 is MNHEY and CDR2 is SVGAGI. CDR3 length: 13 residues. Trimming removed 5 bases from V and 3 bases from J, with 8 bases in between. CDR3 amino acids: CASSPGVYNEQFF. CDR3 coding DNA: TGTGCCAGCAGTCCGGGGGTCTACAATGAGCAGTTCTTC.

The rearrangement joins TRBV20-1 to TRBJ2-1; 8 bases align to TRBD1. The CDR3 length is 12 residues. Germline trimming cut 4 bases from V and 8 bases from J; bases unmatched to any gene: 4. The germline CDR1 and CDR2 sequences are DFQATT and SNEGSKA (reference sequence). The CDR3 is CSATGQVDEQFF. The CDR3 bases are TGCAGTGCTACGGGACAGGTCGATGAGCAGTTCTTC.

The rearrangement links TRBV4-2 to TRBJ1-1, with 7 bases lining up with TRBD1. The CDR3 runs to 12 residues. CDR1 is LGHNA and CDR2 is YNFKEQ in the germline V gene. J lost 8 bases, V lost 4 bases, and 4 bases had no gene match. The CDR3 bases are TGTGCCAGCAGCCGCCAGACAGGGGAAGCTTTCTTT. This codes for CASSRQTGEAFF.